This T cell receptor beta chain stems from a study of T cell responses to AZD1222 COVID-19 vaccine. Trimming cost V 5 bases and J 3 bases, with 11 bases left between them. The V gene's germline CDR1 is SGHNT and CDR2 YENEEA. This CDR3 is 14 amino acids long. Clones were sequenced by immunoSEQ multiplex PCR, and TCRdb holds only the in-frame ones, with some missing. There are approximately 130,000 clones in the sample; about 90% occur only once, and 5.4% lies in the top ten. A remark on this clone: The antigen is unknown.

Study-level results: Mostly white British, mostly female donors; authors suggested clonal diversity may be underestimated. Seropositive status at baseline applied to only a handful of AZD1222 recipients.

The material was peripheral blood, obtained on day 0 of AZD1222 vaccination. The TCR was taken from an adult in good health. This rearrangement joins TRBV11-3 to TRBJ2-1; no clear D. CDR3 DNA sequence: TGTGCCAGCAGCGTCCATTTGGGCTACAATGAGCAGTTCTTC. It codes for CASSVHLGYNEQFF.